This TCR beta chain came from a study of blood T cell repertoires in COVID-19. Study-wide context: Samples came from the United States, Italy and Spain, spanning acute and convalescent COVID-19. T cells, B-cell-depleted T cells, or PBMCs supplied cDNA or gDNA.

The authors' processing: The assay estimated nucleated cells by amplifying reference gene primers. Some clones are missing from TCRdb's copy, which holds only in-frame ones; the method was immunoSEQ multiplex PCR. The V and J calls and the clone size are those of that table, but D and trimming were determined from the DNA. The table records 120,000 or so clones, 78% of them present only once. This CDR3 comprises 16 residues. Germline V gives CDR1 SGDLS, CDR2 YYNGEE. Trimming shortened V by 1 base and J by 0 bases, and 11 bases separated the two germline ends. The TCR was taken from a man in his 70s with acute or convalescent COVID-19. The specimen was peripheral blood. The chain links TRBV9 to TRBJ1-3, with a possible D match to TRBD1 (5 bases). CDR3 sequence: CASSVQGRTSGNTIYF. The CDR3 region has the DNA TGTGCCAGCAGCGTACAGGGAAGGACCTCTGGAAACACCATATATTTT.